The next 17 T cell receptor beta chains were all read from a single sample in a study of blood T cell repertoires in COVID-19. TCRdb's copy holds only in-frame clones and misses some; the assay was immunoSEQ multiplex PCR. The repertoire consists of hundreds of thousands of clones, with 88% occurring once and the leading ten covering 0.65% to 0.95%. The sequenced material came from peripheral blood. These receptors came from a woman younger than 45 with acute or convalescent COVID-19.

This chain links TRBV19 with TRBJ2-7; 11 bases fit TRBD1. The germline CDR1 and CDR2 sequences are LNHDA and SQIVND (reference sequence). This CDR3 contains 14 residues. V gave up 4 bases and J gave up 6 bases; unmatched junction bases: 5. The CDR3 nucleotides are TGTGCCAGTAGTAGCCGGGACAGGGGGGGCGAGCAGTACTTC. This encodes CASSSRDRGGEQYF.

The rearrangement links TRBV4-1 to TRBJ1-3; maybe TRBD1 (6 bases). V lost 2 bases, J lost 3 bases, and 17 bases lay in between. The CDR3 sequence is 17 residues long. From germline, CDR1 is MGHRA and CDR2 YSYEKL. In DNA, the CDR3 is TGCGCCAGCAGCCAACCTCCAGGGGCTGCGGATGGAAACACCATATATTTT. This translates into CASSQPPGAADGNTIYF.

This sequence joins TRBV11-2 and TRBJ2-1; TRBD2 is a possible D gene (6 bases). The CDR3 has 17 residues. V was cut by 2 bases and J by 5 bases, with 19 bases left in between. The germline V gene encodes CDR1 SGHAT and CDR2 FQNNGV. The CDR3 nucleotides read TGTGCCAGCAGCTTACCAACGGGGCTAGCGATAAACAATGAGCAGTTCTTC. Protein: CASSLPTGLAINNEQFF. Variable domain in full (rest from reference TRBV11-2 and TRBJ2-1): EAGVAQSPRYKIIEKRQSVAFWCNPISGHATLYWYQQILGQGPKLLIQFQNNGVVDDSQLPKDRFSAERLKGVDSTLKIQPAKLEDSAVYLCASSLPTGLAINNEQFFGPGTRLTVL.

This sequence joins TRBV7-6 and TRBJ1-1, with a weak D call TRBD1 (5 bases). V was pared by 5 bases and J by 4 bases, with 14 bases between. CDR3 length: 14 amino acids. Germline CDR1 is SGHVS and CDR2 is FNYEAQ. The CDR3 sequence is CASSPLGGTTEAFF. The CDR3 bases are TGTGCCAGCAGCCCACTCGGGGGTACCACTGAAGCTTTCTTT.

The chain has TRBV4-3 and TRBJ2-3, with 8 bases aligning to TRBD2. The J segment lost 0 bases and the V segment lost 2 bases, leaving 4 bases of the junction unmatched. Germline assignment: CDR1 LGHNA and CDR2 YSLEER. The CDR3 is 16 residues long. Written as DNA, the CDR3 is TGCGCCAGCAGCCAATTCACTAGCGGAAGCACAGATACGCAGTATTTT. It translates to CASSQFTSGSTDTQYF.

This chain connects TRBV12-5 to TRBJ2-7; maybe TRBD2 (6 bases). The CDR3 consists of 15 residues. Germline CDR1 is LGHNT and CDR2 is FRNRAP. Trimming took off 5 bases at V and 4 bases at J, with 18 bases between the two ends. This chain's CDR3 is CASGAARDSRYEQYF. The CDR3 DNA sequence: TGTGCTAGTGGTGCCGCCCGGGACTCCCGGTACGAGCAGTACTTC. The variable domain in full, with the rest retrieved from reference TRBV12-5 and TRBJ2-7, is DARVTQTPRHKVTEMGQEVTMRCQPILGHNTVFWYRQTMMQGLELLAYFRNRAPLDDSGMPKDRFSAEMPDATLATLKIQPSEPRDSAVYFCASGAARDSRYEQYFGPGTRLTVT.

V and J are TRBV19 and TRBJ1-2; D gene unclear. CDR1 is LNHDA and CDR2 is SQIVND in the germline V gene (reference sequence). There are 15 residues in the CDR3. V was shortened by 0 bases and J by 3 bases, with 11 bases between the two germline ends. The chain's CDR3 is CASSIDDGVDYGYTF. Here the CDR3 DNA reads TGTGCCAGTAGTATAGACGATGGAGTTGACTATGGCTACACCTTC.

The CDR3 nucleotides read TGTGCCAGCAGTTACGCGGGGAATCATCAGCCCCAGCATTTT. Translation: CASSYAGNHQPQHF. The rearrangement uses TRBV6-2 or TRBV6-3 and TRBJ1-5; no definite D call. V lost 2 bases and J 5 bases, leaving 10 bases between the germline ends. The CDR3 spans 14 residues. Germline V lookup: CDR1 MNHEY, CDR2 SVGEGT.

The V call is TRBV6-5, the J call TRBJ1-1; weak D call: TRBD1 (5 bases). The CDR3 length is 15 residues. Trimming removed 7 bases at V and 5 bases at J, with 20 bases between. Looked up from germline, CDR1 is MNHEY and CDR2 is SVGAGI. This CDR3 is CASTREWGGRTEAFF. For the CDR3, the DNA is TGTGCCAGCACTCGAGAATGGGGGGGGAGAACTGAAGCTTTCTTT.

The chain links TRBV7-2 to TRBJ1-1, with D unclear. The CDR3 covers 13 residues. The V end lost 3 bases, the J end lost 2 bases, and 7 bases lay between the germline ends. CDR1 and CDR2 from the germline V gene are SGHTA and FQGNSA. The CDR3 DNA reads as TGTGCCAGCAGCTTTGGAGAAAACACTGAAGCTTTCTTT. Its protein product is CASSFGENTEAFF.

The rearrangement links TRBV6-5 to TRBJ1-1; 9 positions match TRBD1. The J segment lost 6 bases and the V segment lost 7 bases, leaving 12 bases of the junction unmatched. The germline V gene has CDR1 MNHEY and CDR2 SVGAGI. This CDR3 contains 15 residues. Here the CDR3 reads CASIAPGQGGAEAFF. The DNA for the CDR3 is TGTGCCAGCATAGCTCCGGGACAGGGAGGTGCTGAAGCTTTCTTT.

About this clone itself: Other DNA sequences within the sample encode an identical CDR3. V and J are TRBV30 and TRBJ1-5; the D is unclear. V was trimmed by 0 bases and J by 4 bases, leaving 7 bases between them. The CDR3 is 13 amino acids. Germline V CDR1 and CDR2: GTSNPN, SVGIG (reference sequence). CDR3 region: CAWSVLGNQPQHF. The CDR3 bases are TGTGCCTGGAGTGTACTCGGGAATCAGCCCCAGCATTTT.

V gene TRBV6-5 combines with J gene TRBJ1-2, with 7 bases aligning to TRBD1. The V segment lost 5 bases and the J segment 7 bases; nucleotides outside the gene matches: 4. Germline-derived CDR1 and CDR2 are MNHEY and SVGAGI. CDR3 length: 12 amino acids. CDR3 loop: CASSKGASGYTF. CDR3 nucleotide sequence: TGTGCCAGCAGTAAGGGGGCCAGTGGCTACACCTTC.

This chain joins TRBV25-1 and TRBJ1-2; 9 bases map to TRBD1. The V gene end was trimmed by 1 base and the J gene end by 5 bases; junction bases not matched to a gene: 2. Germline CDR1 MGHDK, CDR2 SYGVNS. CDR3 size: 14 residues. The CDR3 bases are TGTGCCAGCAGTGAATTGGGACAGGGATATGGCTACACCTTC. As protein: CASSELGQGYGYTF.

The J gene is TRBJ2-3, the V gene TRBV27; possibly TRBD2 for D (7 bases). V lost 5 bases to trimming and J lost 7 bases, with 22 bases between them. The CDR3 runs to 16 residues. CDR1 is MNHEY and CDR2 is SMNVEV in the germline V gene (reference sequence). DNA for the CDR3: TGTGCCAGCAGTCCTCGTTGGGTGGGAGGGGGGAATACGCAGTATTTT. It yields the protein CASSPRWVGGGNTQYF.

This clone was counted once. The chain couples TRBV19 to TRBJ1-2; D is possibly TRBD1 (5 bases). The V and J ends lost 3 bases and 8 bases respectively, with 16 bases between them. From germline, CDR1 is LNHDA and CDR2 SQIVND (reference sequence). The CDR3 has 14 amino acids. The CDR3, as DNA: TGTGCCAGTAGTATGGTGGCCAGGGAGGACGGCTACACCTTC. As protein: CASSMVAREDGYTF.

J is TRBJ2-7 and V is TRBV13, with 7 bases aligning to TRBD2. Germline CDR1 and CDR2: PRHDT and FYEKMQ (reference sequence). The CDR3 is made up of 14 amino acids. J gave up 3 bases and V 4 bases, and 6 bases lay outside the gene matches. CDR3 residues: CASSWGGLDYEQYF. The CDR3 region has the DNA TGTGCCAGCAGCTGGGGGGGTCTAGACTACGAGCAGTACTTC.